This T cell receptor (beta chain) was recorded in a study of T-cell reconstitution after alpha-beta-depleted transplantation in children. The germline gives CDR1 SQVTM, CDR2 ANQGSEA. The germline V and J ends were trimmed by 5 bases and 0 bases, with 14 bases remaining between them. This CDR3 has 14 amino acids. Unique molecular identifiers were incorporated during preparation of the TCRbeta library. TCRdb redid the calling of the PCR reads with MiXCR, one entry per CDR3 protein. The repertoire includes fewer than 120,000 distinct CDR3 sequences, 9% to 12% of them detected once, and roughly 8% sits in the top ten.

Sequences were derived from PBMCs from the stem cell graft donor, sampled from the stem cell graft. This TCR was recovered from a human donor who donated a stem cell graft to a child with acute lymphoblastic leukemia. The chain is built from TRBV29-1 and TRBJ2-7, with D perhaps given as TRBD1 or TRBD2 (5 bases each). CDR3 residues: CSVKGVRGSYEQYF. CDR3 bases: TGCAGCGTTAAAGGGGTCCGGGGCTCCTACGAGCAGTACTTC.